Each of the 3 T cell receptor beta chains below was sequenced from the same sample in a study of Ad26.COV2.S vaccination and SARS-CoV-2 variants. Profiling relied on immunoSEQ multiplex PCR, and the TCRdb table lists in-frame clones only, not all of them. This repertoire shows about 470,000 clones, less than 95% found once; its top ten account for approximately 4.5%. As to treatment: 19 received Ad26.COV2.S at low or high dose, single or two shots; about 5 received placebo; per-sample allocation not given. All samples were drawn on day 63, counting from the first vaccine or placebo injection. The material sequenced was peripheral blood, taken in a trial of Ad26.COV2.S vaccine versus placebo. These receptors were taken from a person between 18 and 65 years old who received the Ad26.COV2.S COVID-19 vaccine or a placebo.

CDR3 sequence: CASSYSIGRQNTEAFF. The CDR3 coding sequence is TGTGCCAGCAGTTACTCGATTGGCAGGCAGAACACTGAAGCTTTCTTT. V usage is TRBV6-2 or TRBV6-3 and J usage is TRBJ1-1, with D uncertain. The germline gives CDR1 MNHEY, CDR2 SVGEGT. Trimming cost V 0 bases and J 1 base, with 12 bases left between them. The CDR3 runs to 16 residues.

The rearrangement joins TRBV5-1 to TRBJ2-5; D is undetermined. Germline values: CDR1 SGHRS, CDR2 YFSETQ. V gave up 3 bases and J gave up 5 bases, with 5 bases separating them. The CDR3 contains 11 residues. CDR3 loop: CASSSDETQYF. CDR3 DNA: TGCGCCAGCAGCTCCGATGAGACCCAGTACTTC.

The chain recombines TRBV30 with TRBJ1-1; D remains ambiguous. This CDR3 comprises 12 residues. Germline CDR1 and CDR2: GTSNPN and SVGIG (reference sequence). Trimming shortened V by 1 base and J by 5 bases, and 8 bases separated the two germline ends. CDR3 in amino acids: CAWSEAKTEAFF. Here the CDR3 DNA reads TGTGCCTGGAGTGAAGCTAAGACTGAAGCTTTCTTT.